This record concerns one T cell receptor beta chain sequence. These data come from a study of PD-L1 blockade in urothelial cancer. The wider study: The authors examined blood 3 weeks (second dose) and 6 weeks after treatment start.

Time point given: pretreatment peripheral blood. CDR1 and CDR2 (germline): GTSNPN, SVGIG (reference sequence). This CDR3 is built from 17 residues. Unmatched junction bases numbered 9, after V lost 0 bases and J lost 2 bases. The table came from immunoSEQ multiplex PCR; TCRdb's copy has only in-frame clones and leaves some out. The sample includes 90,000 or so clones, around 90% of them seen just once. The receptor was isolated from a man aged 55 to 69 with urothelial cancer. The sequencing used PBMCs, collected around atezolizumab (anti-PD-L1) treatment. The V call is TRBV30, the J call TRBJ2-4, with 8 bases matching TRBD1. CDR3 coding DNA: TGTGCCTGGAGTGTGATTGGCAGGGGGCTCTCCAAAAACATTCAGTACTTC. Translating gives CAWSVIGRGLSKNIQYF. Complete variable domain (other parts from reference TRBV30 and TRBJ2-4): SQTIHQWPATLVQPVGSPLSLECTVEGTSNPNLYWYRQAAGRGLQLLFYSVGIGQISSEVPQNLSASRPQDRQFILSSKKLLLSDSGFYLCAWSVIGRGLSKNIQYFGAGTRLSVL.